The 4 T cell receptor beta chains presented below share a single source sample, sequenced in a study of T cells in Graves' hyperthyroidism and ophthalmopathy. TCR beta CDR3 regions were amplified from RNA transcripts. HTBI primers were employed in a first-round RT-PCR of the TCR CDR3. TCRdb re-called the multiplex PCR reads through MiXCR, storing one row per CDR3 protein. The table lists about 330,000 distinct CDR3 sequences, roughly 15% of them singletons. The sequencing input was blood. All receptors come from a woman aged 40 to 50 with Graves' ophthalmopathy.

This clonotype was recorded at least ten times. V gene TRBV14 combines with J gene TRBJ1-6; 7 bases align to TRBD1. The CDR3 is 15 amino acids. V lost 5 bases to trimming and J lost 6 bases; unmatched junction nucleotides: 7. CDR1 is SGHDN, CDR2 FVKESK, per germline. CDR3 in amino acids: CASSKWDRPNSPLHF. In DNA, the CDR3 is TGTGCCAGCAGCAAATGGGACAGACCTAATTCACCCCTCCACTTT.

This clonotype was seen ten or more times. The chain has TRBV6-1 and TRBJ1-2; TRBD1 aligns across 8 bases. CDR1 MNHNS and CDR2 SASEGT come from the germline V gene. J gave up 0 bases and V 6 bases, and 3 bases lay outside the gene matches. This CDR3 has 14 amino acids. CDR3 region: CASRGTGANYGYTF. The CDR3 nucleotides are TGTGCCAGCAGGGGGACAGGAGCTAACTATGGCTACACCTTC.

This clonotype was recorded many times. The chain employs TRBV20-1 and TRBJ2-7, with D hard to call. Trimming stripped 6 bases from V and 9 bases from J, with 15 bases between. This CDR3 has 11 residues. CDR1 is DFQATT and CDR2 is SNEGSKA in the germline V gene (reference sequence). The DNA of the CDR3 is TGCAGTGCGATTTTATTCCCCGTGCAGTACTTC. This codes for CSAILFPVQYF.

This clonotype has at least ten counts. This chain joins TRBV2 and TRBJ1-5; TRBD1 is a possible D gene (5 bases). V lost 4 bases and J 4 bases, leaving 14 bases between the germline ends. Germline V CDR1 and CDR2: SNHLY, FYNNEI. This CDR3 region has 15 residues. CDR3 residues: CASSVERGRNQPQHF. The CDR3 bases are TGTGCCAGCAGTGTGGAGAGGGGTCGGAATCAGCCCCAGCATTTT.